These T cell receptor beta chains were read from a single sample in a study of T-cell reconstitution after alpha-beta-depleted transplantation in children. TCRdb processed the PCR reads anew with MiXCR; each CDR3 protein has one entry. The data hold about 610,000 distinct CDR3 sequences, with 25% to 30% observed a single time. Sequencing was performed on PBMCs, taken before TCRalphabeta/CD19-depleted stem cell transplant. These receptors came from a boy under two years old with Wiskott-Aldrich syndrome, due to receive a stem cell transplant. Both conserved end residues are part of each CDR3. The D gene is left open where the match is weak. Where a row states a size, it is once, few, many or the class of an expanded clone; other rows omit it.

clone size	J gene	V gene	D gene	CDR3 protein	CDR3 DNA
few	TRBJ1-2	TRBV20-1	NA	CSAMGTHGYTF	TGCAGTGCTATGGGGACCCACGGCTACACCTTC
NA	TRBJ1-2	TRBV20-1	TRBD1	CSAGGTANYGYTF	TGCAGTGCGGGCGGGACAGCCAACTATGGCTACACCTTC
few	TRBJ1-2	TRBV29-1	NA	CSVIENYGYTF	TGCAGCGTGATCGAAAACTATGGCTACACCTTC
NA	TRBJ2-5	TRBV27	TRBD1	CASSFSNRDRAETQYF	TGTGCCAGCAGTTTCTCAAACCGGGACAGGGCCGAGACCCAGTACTTC
few	TRBJ1-4	TRBV18	NA	CASSPRRQSNEKLFF	TGTGCCAGCTCTCCAAGGAGACAGTCAAATGAAAAACTGTTTTTT
many	TRBJ2-3	TRBV12-3/TRBV12-4	NA	CASSLTDTQYF	TGTGCCAGCAGCTTAACAGATACGCAGTATTTT
NA	TRBJ2-7	TRBV7-8	TRBD1	CASSSIFGTGVPYEQYF	TGTGCCAGCAGCTCAATCTTTGGGACAGGGGTTCCCTACGAGCAGTACTTC
NA	TRBJ2-7	TRBV6-5	TRBD2	CASSYSPSGSLTYEQYF	TGTGCCAGCAGTTACTCCCCTAGCGGGAGCTTAACCTACGAGCAGTACTTC
few	TRBJ2-3	TRBV12-3/TRBV12-4	NA	CASSLNLGGRSTDTQYF	TGTGCCAGCAGTTTAAATTTGGGCGGGCGGAGCACAGATACGCAGTATTTT
NA	TRBJ1-5	TRBV6-1	NA	CASRRGGGNQPQHF	TGTGCCAGTCGGCGGGGAGGCGGCAATCAGCCCCAGCATTTT
few	TRBJ2-2	TRBV7-9	NA	CASSVRGSNTGELFF	TGTGCCAGCAGCGTCAGGGGTTCCAACACCGGGGAGCTGTTTTTT
NA	TRBJ2-1	TRBV20-1	NA	CSANEPSGVNEQFF	TGCAGTGCCAACGAACCCTCGGGTGTAAATGAGCAGTTCTTC
NA	TRBJ2-1	TRBV5-1	NA	CASNRAEATPEQFF	TGCGCCAGCAATCGGGCGGAGGCTACCCCGGAGCAGTTCTTC
NA	TRBJ2-5	TRBV15	NA	CATSSLSIETQYF	TGTGCCACCAGCAGCCTCTCGATTGAGACCCAGTACTTC
few	TRBJ2-5	TRBV6-5	TRBD2	CASSYSRGRVETQYF	TGTGCCAGCAGTTACTCCCGGGGGAGGGTGGAGACCCAGTACTTC
NA	TRBJ2-5	TRBV29-1	NA	CSVDLAGETQYF	TGCAGCGTTGATCTAGCAGGAGAGACCCAGTACTTC
few	TRBJ2-2	TRBV4-2	NA	CASSQGSSGTGELFF	TGTGCCAGCAGCCAAGGGAGTTCGGGCACCGGGGAGCTGTTTTTT
few	TRBJ2-7	TRBV27	TRBD1	CASSLTTGTAPYEQYF	TGTGCCAGCAGTCTGACGACCGGGACAGCTCCTTACGAGCAGTACTTC
once	TRBJ2-7	TRBV20-1	TRBD2	CSARNRRRGGEQYF	TGCAGTGCTAGAAACCGTCGGCGGGGGGGCGAGCAGTACTTC
NA	TRBJ2-1	TRBV12-3/TRBV12-4	NA	CASSFVPNYNEQFF	TGTGCCAGCAGTTTTGTACCAAACTACAATGAGCAGTTCTTC
NA	TRBJ2-3	TRBV5-1	NA	CASSRPPEADTQYF	TGCGCCAGCAGCAGACCACCGGAGGCGGATACGCAGTATTTT
few	TRBJ1-3	TRBV4-2	NA	CASSQEPRLFLNTIYF	TGTGCCAGCAGCCAAGAGCCACGGCTATTTCTTAACACCATATATTTT
NA	TRBJ2-2	TRBV5-1	NA	CASSSGVANTGELFF	TGCGCCAGCAGCAGCGGAGTCGCGAACACCGGGGAGCTGTTTTTT
few	TRBJ2-3	TRBV5-1	NA	CASSMDSDTQYF	TGCGCCAGCAGTATGGACTCAGATACGCAGTATTTT
few	TRBJ2-5	TRBV20-1	NA	CSAPPPGAETQYF	TGCAGTGCTCCCCCCCCAGGAGCTGAGACCCAGTACTTC
NA	TRBJ2-7	TRBV5-1	TRBD1	CASSLGKQGLLEQYF	TGCGCCAGCAGCTTGGGGAAACAGGGGCTCCTCGAGCAGTACTTC
many	TRBJ2-7	TRBV5-1	TRBD1	CASRDAPTGGFHEQYF	TGCGCCAGCAGAGATGCACCGACAGGGGGGTTCCACGAGCAGTACTTC
many	TRBJ2-1	TRBV5-1	NA	CASSPTSPSEQFF	TGCGCCAGCAGCCCCACTAGCCCAAGTGAGCAGTTCTTC
many	TRBJ2-2	TRBV5-1	NA	CASSLEGTGELFF	TGCGCCAGCAGCTTGGAGGGGACCGGGGAGCTGTTTTTT
once	TRBJ2-1	TRBV5-1	TRBD2	CASSSGLADVSEQFF	TGCGCCAGCAGCTCGGGACTAGCGGACGTCAGTGAGCAGTTCTTC
NA	TRBJ2-1	TRBV7-7	NA	CASSIRGANEQFF	TGTGCCAGCAGTATTCGGGGGGCCAATGAGCAGTTCTTC
few	TRBJ2-1	TRBV3-1	TRBD2	CASSHKPTSGRSYNEQFF	TGTGCCAGCAGCCACAAACCGACTAGCGGGAGATCTTACAATGAGCAGTTCTTC
NA	TRBJ2-7	TRBV10-3	TRBD2	CAIRGLAGVTEQYF	TGTGCCATCAGGGGACTAGCGGGAGTCACCGAGCAGTACTTC
few	TRBJ2-5	TRBV29-1	TRBD2	CSVVAGAETQYF	TGCAGCGTTGTAGCGGGAGCAGAGACCCAGTACTTC
NA	TRBJ2-3	TRBV20-1	NA	CSASPGGTSTDTQYF	TGCAGTGCTAGCCCGGGCGGAACTAGCACAGATACGCAGTATTTT
few	TRBJ1-5	TRBV6-6	NA	CASRLDSNQPQHF	TGTGCCAGCCGCCTGGATAGCAATCAGCCCCAGCATTTT
few	TRBJ1-1	TRBV5-1	NA	CASSSSRPTPPEAFF	TGCGCCAGCAGCTCATCAAGACCAACCCCGCCTGAAGCTTTCTTT
NA	TRBJ2-5	TRBV20-1	NA	CSARAQFQETQYF	TGCAGTGCTAGAGCACAGTTTCAAGAGACCCAGTACTTC
few	TRBJ2-7	TRBV4-1	TRBD1	CATSTDRGDYEQYF	TGCGCCACCAGTACGGACAGGGGAGACTACGAGCAGTACTTC
NA	TRBJ2-7	TRBV4-2	NA	CASSQESPVDEQYF	TGTGCCAGCAGCCAAGAATCCCCTGTGGACGAGCAGTACTTC
few	TRBJ1-3	TRBV18	NA	CASSPLRGRSGNTIYF	TGTGCCAGCTCACCACTCAGGGGACGCTCTGGAAACACCATATATTTT
NA	TRBJ2-7	TRBV5-1	TRBD2	CASSSWKSTSGYEQYF	TGCGCCAGCAGCTCCTGGAAGTCGACTAGCGGCTACGAGCAGTACTTC
NA	TRBJ1-1	TRBV5-1	TRBD1	CASSRTGAGTEAFF	TGCGCCAGCAGCAGGACAGGGGCAGGGACTGAAGCTTTCTTT
NA	TRBJ2-5	TRBV5-1	TRBD1	CASSPRTPQGETQYF	TGCGCCAGCAGCCCCCGGACACCACAGGGGGAGACCCAGTACTTC
NA	TRBJ2-1	TRBV14	NA	CASTDWTNNEQFF	TGTGCCAGTACGGATTGGACTAACAATGAGCAGTTCTTC
NA	TRBJ2-5	TRBV12-3/TRBV12-4	NA	CASRFGSWGQETQYF	TGTGCCAGCAGATTCGGGAGTTGGGGACAAGAGACCCAGTACTTC
few	TRBJ2-7	TRBV10-3	NA	CAISPGSYEQYF	TGTGCCATCAGCCCAGGGTCCTACGAGCAGTACTTC
NA	TRBJ2-1	TRBV27	NA	CASSLFYLSEQFF	TGTGCCAGCAGTTTATTTTATTTGAGCGAGCAGTTCTTC
few	TRBJ2-7	TRBV7-3	NA	CASSTLSRTNYEQYF	TGTGCCAGCAGCACCCTGTCCCGCACTAACTACGAGCAGTACTTC